The clone carrying this T cell receptor beta chain was found a few times. Its target is not known. The entry originates in a study of shared clonotypes between healthy human individuals. Overall study findings and caveats: Generation of non-shared clonotypes was less probable than generation of clonotypes shared by all four donors.

Germline V gene data show CDR1 as SGHRS and CDR2 as YFSETQ. V gave up 5 bases and J gave up 1 base; unmatched junction bases: 2. There are 14 residues in the CDR3. Some clones are missing from TCRdb's copy, which holds only in-frame ones; the method was immunoSEQ multiplex PCR. The table lists about a million clones, around four fifths of them singletons. The sequence was collected from a man between 18 and 35 years old in good health. The chain is built from TRBV5-1 and TRBJ2-5, with TRBD2 matching 10 bases. Sequenced sample: memory CD4+ T cells sorted from blood. Subset meaning: CD45RA-negative fraction. CDR3 loop: CASSTSGIQETQYF. The CDR3 bases are TGCGCCAGCAGTACTAGCGGGATCCAAGAGACCCAGTACTTC.